This TCR beta chain was recorded in a study of cytomegalovirus exposure and HLA in healthy donors. The PCR contained 60 Vbeta and 13 Jbeta primers. Using immunoSEQ multiplex PCR, the repertoire was profiled, and TCRdb retains in-frame clones only, with some absent. The table includes roughly 130,000 clones, over 75% detected once. This TCR came from a man aged 30 to 39 in good health and CMV-seronegative. The sample consisted of PBMCs.

CDR3: CASSSLSGQPQHF. DNA of the CDR3: TGTGCCAGCAGTTCCCTAAGTGGTCAGCCCCAGCATTTT. The gene calls are TRBV27 and TRBJ1-5; D is unclear. The germline V gene encodes CDR1 MNHEY and CDR2 SMNVEV (reference sequence). The CDR3 sequence is 13 residues long. V was cut by 4 bases and J by 6 bases, with 10 bases left in between.